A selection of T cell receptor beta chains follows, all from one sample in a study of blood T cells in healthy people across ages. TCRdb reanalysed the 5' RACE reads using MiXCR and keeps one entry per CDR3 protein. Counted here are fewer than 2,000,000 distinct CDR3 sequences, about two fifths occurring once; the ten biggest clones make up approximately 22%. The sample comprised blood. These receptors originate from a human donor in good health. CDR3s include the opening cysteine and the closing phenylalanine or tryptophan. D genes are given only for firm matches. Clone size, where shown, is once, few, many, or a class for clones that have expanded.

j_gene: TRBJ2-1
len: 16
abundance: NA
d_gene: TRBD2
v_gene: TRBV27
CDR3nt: TGTGCCAGCAGTGCAGTACGGACTAGCGGGGTCATTGAGCAGTTCTTC
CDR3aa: CASSAVRTSGVIEQFF

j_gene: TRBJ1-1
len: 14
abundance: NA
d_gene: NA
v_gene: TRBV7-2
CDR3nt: TGTGCCAGCAGCAAACAGACTGGGAACACTGAAGCTTTCTTT
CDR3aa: CASSKQTGNTEAFF

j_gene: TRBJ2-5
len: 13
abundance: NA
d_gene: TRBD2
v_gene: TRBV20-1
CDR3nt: TGCAGTGCTAGACCTAGCGGCCGAGAGACCCAGTACTTC
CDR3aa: CSARPSGRETQYF

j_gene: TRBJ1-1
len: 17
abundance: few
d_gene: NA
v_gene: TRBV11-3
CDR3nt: TGTGCCAGCAGCTCCATAACCACCCTGGGTCGGAACACTGAAGCTTTCTTT
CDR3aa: CASSSITTLGRNTEAFF

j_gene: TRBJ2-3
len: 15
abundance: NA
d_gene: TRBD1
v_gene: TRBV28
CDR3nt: TGTGCCAGCAGTTTGGGGACAGGGATAGGGGATACGCAGTATTTT
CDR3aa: CASSLGTGIGDTQYF

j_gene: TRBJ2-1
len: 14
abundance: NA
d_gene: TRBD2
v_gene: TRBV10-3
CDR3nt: TGTGCCATCAGTGCAGCGGGGGAATCAAGTGAGCAGTTCTTC
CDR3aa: CAISAAGESSEQFF

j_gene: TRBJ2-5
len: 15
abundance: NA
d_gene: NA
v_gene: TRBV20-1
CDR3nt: TGCAGTGCTAGTTGGGAGGGGGTCCTCCAAGAGACCCAGTACTTC
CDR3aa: CSASWEGVLQETQYF

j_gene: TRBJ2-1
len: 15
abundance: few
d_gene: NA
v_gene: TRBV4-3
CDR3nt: TGCGCCAGCAGCCAAGAACGTCCAGGGTGGAATGAGCAGTTCTTC
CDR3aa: CASSQERPGWNEQFF

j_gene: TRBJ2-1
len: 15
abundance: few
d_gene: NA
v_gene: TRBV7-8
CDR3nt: TGTGCCAGCAGCACCTCTCTCAGCGACTACAATGAGCAGTTCTTC
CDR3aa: CASSTSLSDYNEQFF

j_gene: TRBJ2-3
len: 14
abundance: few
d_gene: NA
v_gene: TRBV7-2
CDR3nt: TGTGCCAGCAGTCCAAATCCTCGCACAGATACGCAGTATTTT
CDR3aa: CASSPNPRTDTQYF

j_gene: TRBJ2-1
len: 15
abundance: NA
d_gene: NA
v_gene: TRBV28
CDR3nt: TGTGCCAGCAGTTTTTGGGGGTCTCCCGAGAATGTGCAGTTCTTC
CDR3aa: CASSFWGSPENVQFF

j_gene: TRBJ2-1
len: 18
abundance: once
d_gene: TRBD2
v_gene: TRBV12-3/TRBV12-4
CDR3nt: TGTGCCAGCAGTTTAGGGATTGGGGGCGGGGGGGCGGTTAATGAGCAGTTCTTC
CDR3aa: CASSLGIGGGGAVNEQFF

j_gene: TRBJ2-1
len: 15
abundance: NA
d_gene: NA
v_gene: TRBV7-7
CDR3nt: TGTGCCAGCAGCTTAGACCGCGGGGCGGGGAATGAGCAGTTCTTC
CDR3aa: CASSLDRGAGNEQFF